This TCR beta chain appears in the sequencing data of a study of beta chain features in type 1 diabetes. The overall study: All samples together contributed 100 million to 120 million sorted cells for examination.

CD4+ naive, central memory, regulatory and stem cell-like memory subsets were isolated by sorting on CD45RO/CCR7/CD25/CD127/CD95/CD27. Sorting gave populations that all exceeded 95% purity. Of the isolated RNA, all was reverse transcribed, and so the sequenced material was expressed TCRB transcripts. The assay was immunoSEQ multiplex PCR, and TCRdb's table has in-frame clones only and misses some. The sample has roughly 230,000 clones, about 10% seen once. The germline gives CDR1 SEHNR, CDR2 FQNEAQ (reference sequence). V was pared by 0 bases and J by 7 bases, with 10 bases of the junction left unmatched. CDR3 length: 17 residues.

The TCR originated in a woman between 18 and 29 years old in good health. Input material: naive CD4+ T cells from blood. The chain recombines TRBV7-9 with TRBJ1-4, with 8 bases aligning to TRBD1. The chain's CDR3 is CASSLATSRGLGEKLFF. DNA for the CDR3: TGTGCCAGCAGCTTAGCCACTAGCAGGGGGCTCGGTGAAAAACTGTTTTTT.